This note documents a single T cell receptor (beta chain) sequence. Its antigen is as yet unknown. The data were taken from a study of PD-L1 blockade in urothelial cancer. Study-wide background: Before enrollment, 0 to 3 chemotherapy regimens had been given to patients. Samples of blood were analyzed 3 weeks (second dose) and 6 weeks after treatment start. General observations from the study: Tumor-linked clones in blood grew more by 3 weeks in durable-benefit patients.

PCRs each included synthetic TCR analog templates spiked in. Produced via immunoSEQ multiplex PCR; TCRdb's table is partial and in-frame only. The table includes approximately 52,000 clones, approximately 80% detected once. V was shortened by 10 bases and J by 4 bases, with 19 bases between the two germline ends. The CDR3 is 14 amino acids. CDR1 is ENHRY, CDR2 SYGVKD, per germline. The genes are TRBV10-3 and TRBJ2-5; D might be TRBD2 (6 bases). This receptor was taken from a man between 70 and 80 years old with urothelial cancer. The source was PBMCs, collected around atezolizumab (anti-PD-L1) treatment. The CDR3 region has the DNA TGTGCCACCAGGCCCCGGTGGGGAGGAGAGACCCAGTACTTC. Its translation: CATRPRWGGETQYF.